The 18 T cell receptor beta chains given below trace back to one sample, sequenced in a study of vaccination effects on CD4 cells after COVID-19. No antigen has been identified for these receptors. This table comes from immunoSEQ multiplex PCR, and its TCRdb copy is limited to in-frame clones, with some not included. The sample shows 72,000 or so clones, 74% of them seen only once. With around ten days of culture completed, CD4+ T cells were isolated. Vaccine administered to participants consisted of two doses of either BNT162b2 or mRNA-1273. The sequencing here drew on CD4+ T cells from PBMCs cultured without peptide, taken after COVID-19 vaccination. The receptor source for this set is a human donor who received a COVID-19 vaccine.

The chain uses TRBV7-9 and TRBJ1-2, with D maybe TRBD1 (6 bases). V was clipped by 2 bases and J by 4 bases, with 11 bases between them. The CDR3 length is 14 residues. Germline V lookup: CDR1 SEHNR, CDR2 FQNEAQ (reference sequence). The CDR3 sequence is CASSLQGRGYGYTF. As DNA, the CDR3 is TGTGCCAGCAGCTTACAGGGGCGCGGCTATGGCTACACCTTC.

The chain joins TRBV10-3 to TRBJ2-3; 10 bases line up with TRBD2. CDR3 length equals 17 residues. Germline lookup yields CDR1 ENHRY and CDR2 SYGVKD. The J segment lost 1 base and the V segment lost 0 bases, leaving 4 bases of the junction unmatched. CDR3 loop: CAISESRGLAGTDTQYF. The CDR3 DNA is TGTGCCATCAGTGAGTCTCGTGGACTAGCGGGCACAGATACGCAGTATTTT.

This clone came up a few times. This chain joins TRBV19 and TRBJ1-2; TRBD1 is a possible D gene (5 bases). Trimming removed 4 bases at V and 6 bases at J, with 18 bases between. The V gene's germline CDR1 is LNHDA and CDR2 SQIVND (reference sequence). The CDR3 has 15 residues. The CDR3 DNA is TGTGCCAGTAGTAGGGGCCCCTCGGGGGATCATGGCTACACCTTC. Translation gives CASSRGPSGDHGYTF.

V usage is TRBV30 and J usage is TRBJ2-4, with D possibly being TRBD2 (5 bases). Per the germline V gene, CDR1 is GTSNPN and CDR2 is SVGIG (reference sequence). CDR3 length: 14 residues. V lost 0 bases, J lost 7 bases, and 13 bases lay in between. The DNA for the CDR3 is TGTGCCTGGAGTGTAAGCCCAAGGGAGAACATTCAGTACTTC. This sequence encodes CAWSVSPRENIQYF.

The V gene is TRBV6-6, the J gene TRBJ1-5, with D perhaps TRBD1 (5 bases). The CDR3 is 13 residues long. Germline lookup yields CDR1 MNHNY and CDR2 SVGAGI (reference sequence). The V gene lost 6 bases and the J gene lost 9 bases, with 15 bases spanning the gap. CDR3 nucleotides: TGTGCCAGCAGGATGGACACGGCGGGGCCCCAGCATTTT. Protein sequence: CASRMDTAGPQHF.

This sequence joins TRBV9 and TRBJ2-2; 10 nucleotides agree with TRBD2. Unmatched junction bases numbered 7, after V lost 4 bases and J lost 4 bases. Germline CDR1 reads SGDLS; CDR2 reads YYNGEE. The CDR3 is 16 residues long. CDR3 protein: CASSIRSGGATGELFF. The DNA for the CDR3 is TGTGCCAGCAGCATCCGGAGCGGGGGGGCCACCGGGGAGCTGTTTTTT. The complete variable domain, with remaining parts taken from reference TRBV9 and TRBJ2-2, reads DSGVTQTPKHLITATGQRVTLRCSPRSGDLSVYWYQQSLDQGLQFLIQYYNGEERAKGNILERFSAQQFPDLHSELNLSSLELGDSALYFCASSIRSGGATGELFFGEGSRLTVL.

This clone was seen only a few times. This chain links TRBV3-1 (or the pseudogene TRBV3-2) with TRBJ2-3; perhaps D is TRBD1 or TRBD2 (5 bases each). Trimming stripped 5 bases from V and 1 base from J, with 13 bases between. Germline assignment: CDR1 LGHDT and CDR2 YNNKEL (reference sequence). The CDR3 sequence is 15 residues long. CDR3 DNA: TGTGCCAGCAGCAGCCTTCGGGGCGGCACAGATACGCAGTATTTT. It encodes CASSSLRGGTDTQYF.

The chain carries TRBV15 and TRBJ1-5; 7 bases fit TRBD1. The V gene's germline CDR1 is LNHNV and CDR2 YYDKDF (reference sequence). V lost 2 bases, J lost 6 bases, and 7 bases stayed unmatched. CDR3 size: 15 residues. CDR3 DNA: TGTGCCACCAGCAGACAAACAGGGGATCTTCAGCCCCAGCATTTT. It yields the protein CATSRQTGDLQPQHF.

V is TRBV19 and J is TRBJ2-6; D may be TRBD2 (5 bases). CDR1 is LNHDA, CDR2 SQIVND, per germline (reference sequence). The CDR3 loop spans 19 amino acids. The ends were cut back, 7 bases at V and 1 base at J, with 23 bases in the middle. This chain's CDR3 is CASNIPGLPNLSGANVLTF. Here the CDR3 DNA reads TGTGCCAGTAACATCCCAGGACTGCCCAACCTTTCTGGGGCCAACGTCCTGACTTTC.

The V call is TRBV2, the J call TRBJ1-2, with 11 bases aligning to TRBD1. CDR1 is SNHLY, CDR2 FYNNEI, per germline. With V trimmed by 6 bases and J by 7 bases, 4 bases remained unmatched. The CDR3 contains 13 residues. CDR3 region: CASRDRGHGGYTF. As DNA, the CDR3 is TGTGCCAGCAGGGACAGGGGGCATGGTGGCTACACCTTC.

This chain joins TRBV3-1 (or the pseudogene TRBV3-2) and TRBJ1-2; no clear D gene. The V end was cut by 0 bases, the J end by 1 base, with 0 bases between. This CDR3 region has 12 residues. Per the germline V gene, CDR1 is LGHDT and CDR2 is YNNKEL (reference sequence). The CDR3 bases are TGTGCCAGCAGCCAAGATAACTATGGCTACACCTTC. It encodes CASSQDNYGYTF.

The chain carries TRBV5-5 and TRBJ1-3; D remains unclear. The CDR3 is 15 residues long. The V and J ends lost 0 bases and 0 bases respectively, with 7 bases between them. CDR1 and CDR2 from the germline V gene are SGHKS and YYEKEE (reference sequence). The CDR3 DNA reads as TGTGCCAGCAGCTTGGGGTTGGGCTCTGGAAACACCATATATTTT. Translated: CASSLGLGSGNTIYF.

The chain links TRBV4-1 to TRBJ2-1; 15 bases map to TRBD2. This CDR3 is built from 14 residues. CDR1 is MGHRA, CDR2 YSYEKL, per germline. After removal of 4 bases from V and 9 bases from J, the junction contained 1 base not matched to a gene. CDR3 nucleotides: TGCGCCAGCAGCCGGACTAGCGGGGGGGTTGAGCAGTTCTTC. Translated, it gives CASSRTSGGVEQFF.

The chain combines TRBV4-1 with TRBJ2-5; tentatively, D is TRBD2 (6 bases). The V gene's germline CDR1 is MGHRA and CDR2 YSYEKL. Trimming took 1 base from V and 8 from J, leaving 17 bases between them. CDR3 size: 15 residues. The CDR3 sequence: CASSQGYSGGVTQYF. The CDR3 DNA follows: TGCGCCAGCAGCCAAGGGTACTCAGGCGGGGTCACCCAGTACTTC.

The rearrangement uses TRBV14 and TRBJ1-3; D not resolved. Deletions cut 1 base from V and 4 bases from J, with 5 bases between. Germline loops: CDR1 SGHDN, CDR2 FVKESK. The CDR3 contains 13 residues. CDR3 DNA: TGTGCCAGCAGCCAAGTGCGAGGAAACACCATATATTTT. It translates to CASSQVRGNTIYF.

The chain combines TRBV19 with TRBJ1-2; 10 bases are a match to TRBD1. V was pared by 8 bases and J by 6 bases, with 6 bases of the junction left unmatched. Looked up from germline, CDR1 is LNHDA and CDR2 is SQIVND (reference sequence). This CDR3 is built from 13 residues. The CDR3 sequence: CASLRDRGHGYTF. CDR3 in DNA: TGTGCCAGTCTCAGGGACAGGGGCCATGGCTACACCTTC.

Only a few counts were recorded for this clone. The V and J genes are TRBV2 and TRBJ1-4; D unclear. There are 13 residues in the CDR3. Germline V CDR1 and CDR2: SNHLY, FYNNEI. Trimming took off 7 bases at V and 2 bases at J, with 8 bases between the two ends. CDR3 nucleotides: TGTGCCAGCACGTTTTATACTAATGAAAAACTGTTTTTT. Its protein product is CASTFYTNEKLFF.

This clone appeared a few times. For the CDR3, the DNA is TGTGCCAGCAGCCTAGGACTAGCGGGGGACTACGAGCAGTACGTC. Translated, it gives CASSLGLAGDYEQYV. The gene calls are TRBV5-6 and TRBJ2-7; 13 bases are a match to TRBD2. This CDR3 has 15 amino acids. The trim removed 4 bases at V and 3 bases at J, leaving 4 bases unmatched. Per germline, CDR1 SGHDT and CDR2 YYEEEE.